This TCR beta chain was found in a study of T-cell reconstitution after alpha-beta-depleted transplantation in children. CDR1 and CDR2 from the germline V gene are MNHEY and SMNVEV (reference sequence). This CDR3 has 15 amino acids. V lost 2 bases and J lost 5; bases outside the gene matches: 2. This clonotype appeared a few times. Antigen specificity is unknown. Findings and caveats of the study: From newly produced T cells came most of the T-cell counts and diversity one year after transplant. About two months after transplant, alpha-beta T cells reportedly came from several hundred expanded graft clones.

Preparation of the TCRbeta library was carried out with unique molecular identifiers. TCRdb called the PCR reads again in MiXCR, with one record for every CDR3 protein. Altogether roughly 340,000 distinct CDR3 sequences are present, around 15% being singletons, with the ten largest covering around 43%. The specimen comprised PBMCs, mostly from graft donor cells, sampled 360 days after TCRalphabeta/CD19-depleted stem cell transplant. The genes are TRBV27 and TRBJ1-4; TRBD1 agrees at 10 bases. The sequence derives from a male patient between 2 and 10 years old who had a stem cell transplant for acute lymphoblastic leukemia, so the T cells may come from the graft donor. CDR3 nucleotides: TGTGCCAGCAGTTTACTGGGACAGGGGAATGAAAAACTGTTTTTT. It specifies CASSLLGQGNEKLFF.